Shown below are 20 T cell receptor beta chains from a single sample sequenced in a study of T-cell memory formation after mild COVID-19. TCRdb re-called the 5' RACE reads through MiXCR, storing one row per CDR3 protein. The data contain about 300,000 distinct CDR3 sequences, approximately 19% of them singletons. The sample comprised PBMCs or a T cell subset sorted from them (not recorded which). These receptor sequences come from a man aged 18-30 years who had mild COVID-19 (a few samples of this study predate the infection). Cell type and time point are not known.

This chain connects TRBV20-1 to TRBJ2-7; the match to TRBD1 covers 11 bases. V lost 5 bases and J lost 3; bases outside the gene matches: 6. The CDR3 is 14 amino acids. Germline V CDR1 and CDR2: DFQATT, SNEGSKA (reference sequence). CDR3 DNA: TGCAGTGCTCCTGGGACAGGGGGGGGCTACGAGCAGTACGTC. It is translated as CSAPGTGGGYEQYV.

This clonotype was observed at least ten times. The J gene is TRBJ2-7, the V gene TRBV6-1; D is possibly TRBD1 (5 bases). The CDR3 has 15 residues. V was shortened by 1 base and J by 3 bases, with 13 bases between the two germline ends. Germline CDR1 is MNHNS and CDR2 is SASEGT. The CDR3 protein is CASSEGSGQLYEQYF. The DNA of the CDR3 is TGTGCCAGCAGTGAAGGGTCAGGGCAGCTCTACGAGCAGTACTTC.

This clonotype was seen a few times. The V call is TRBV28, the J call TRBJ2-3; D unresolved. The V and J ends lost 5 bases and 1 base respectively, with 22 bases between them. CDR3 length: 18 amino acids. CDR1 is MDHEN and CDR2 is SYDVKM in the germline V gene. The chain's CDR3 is CASSPVARPSLGTDTQYF. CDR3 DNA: TGTGCCAGCAGTCCAGTGGCCCGGCCCTCGCTGGGCACAGATACGCAGTATTTT.

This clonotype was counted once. CDR3 coding DNA: TGTGCCAGCAGCGCCCTAGGAGACCCCTACGAGCAGTACTTC. It encodes CASSALGDPYEQYF. V is TRBV7-9 and J is TRBJ2-7; D is unclear. V was pared by 5 bases and J by 2 bases, with 13 bases between. Germline V gives CDR1 SEHNR, CDR2 FQNEAQ (reference sequence). This CDR3 spans 14 amino acids.

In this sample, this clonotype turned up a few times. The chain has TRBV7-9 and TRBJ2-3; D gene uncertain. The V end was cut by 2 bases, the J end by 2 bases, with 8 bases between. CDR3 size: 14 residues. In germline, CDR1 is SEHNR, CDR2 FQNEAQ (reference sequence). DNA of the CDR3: TGTGCCAGCAGCTTAAGGACCTCCACAGATACGCAGTATTTT. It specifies CASSLRTSTDTQYF.

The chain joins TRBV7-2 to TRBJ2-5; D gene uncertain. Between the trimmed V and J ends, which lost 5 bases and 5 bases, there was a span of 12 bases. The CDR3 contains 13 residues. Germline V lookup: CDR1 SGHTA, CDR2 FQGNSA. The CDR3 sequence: CASSRPQWETQYF. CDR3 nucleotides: TGTGCCAGCAGCAGACCCCAGTGGGAGACCCAGTACTTC. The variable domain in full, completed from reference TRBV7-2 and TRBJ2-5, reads GAGVSQSPSNKVTEKGKDVELRCDPISGHTALYWYRQSLGQGLEFLIYFQGNSAPDKSGLPSDRFSAERTGGSVSTLTIQRTQQEDSAVYLCASSRPQWETQYFGPGTRLLVL.

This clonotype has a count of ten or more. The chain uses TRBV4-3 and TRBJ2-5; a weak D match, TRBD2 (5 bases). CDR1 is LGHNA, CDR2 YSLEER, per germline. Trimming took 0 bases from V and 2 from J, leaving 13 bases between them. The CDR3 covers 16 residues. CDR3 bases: TGCGCCAGCAGCCAAGAAACGGGGAGTACTCAAGAGACCCAGTACTTC. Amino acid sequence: CASSQETGSTQETQYF.

The CDR3 here is CASSKGLGLFDEQYV. CDR3 bases: TGCGCCAGCAGCAAGGGACTGGGGCTTTTCGACGAGCAGTACGTC. This sequence joins TRBV5-1 and TRBJ2-7, with D possibly TRBD2 on 6 matching bases. The V gene's germline CDR1 is SGHRS and CDR2 YFSETQ. V lost 4 bases and J 5 bases, leaving 19 bases between the germline ends. This CDR3 contains 15 residues.

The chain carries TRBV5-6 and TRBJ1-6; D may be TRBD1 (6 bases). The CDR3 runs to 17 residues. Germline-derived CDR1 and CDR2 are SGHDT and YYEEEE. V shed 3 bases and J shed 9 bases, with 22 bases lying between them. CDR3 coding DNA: TGTGCCAGCAGCTCGTCCCGGGACAAGGGCATAGGTTCACCCCTCCACTTT. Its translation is CASSSSRDKGIGSPLHF. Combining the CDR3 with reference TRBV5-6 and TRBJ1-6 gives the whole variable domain DAGVTQSPTHLIKTRGQQVTLRCSPKSGHDTVSWYQQALGQGPQFIFQYYEEEERQRGNFPDRFSGHQFPNYSSELNVNALLLGDSALYLCASSSSRDKGIGSPLHFGNGTRLTVT.

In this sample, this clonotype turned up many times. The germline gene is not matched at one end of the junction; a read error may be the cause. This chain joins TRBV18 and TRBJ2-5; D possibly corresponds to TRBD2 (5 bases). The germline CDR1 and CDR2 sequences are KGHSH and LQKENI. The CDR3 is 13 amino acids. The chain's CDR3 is CASSPPGGETQYF. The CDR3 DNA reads TGCGCCAGCAGCCCCCCAGGAGGCGAGACCCAGTACTTC.

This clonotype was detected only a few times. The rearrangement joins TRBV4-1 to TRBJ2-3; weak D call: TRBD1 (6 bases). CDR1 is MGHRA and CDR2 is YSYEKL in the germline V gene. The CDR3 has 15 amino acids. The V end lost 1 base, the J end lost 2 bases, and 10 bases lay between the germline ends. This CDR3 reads CASSQGRTVTDTQYF. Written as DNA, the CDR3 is TGCGCCAGCAGCCAAGGAAGGACAGTCACAGATACGCAGTATTTT.

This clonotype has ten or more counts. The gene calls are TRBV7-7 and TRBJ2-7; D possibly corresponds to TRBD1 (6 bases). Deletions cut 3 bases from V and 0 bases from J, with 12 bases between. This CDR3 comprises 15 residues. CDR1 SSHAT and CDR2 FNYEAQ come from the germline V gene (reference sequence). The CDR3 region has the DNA TGTGCCAGCAGCTTTTCGGAGGACAGCTCCTACGAGCAGTACTTC. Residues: CASSFSEDSSYEQYF.

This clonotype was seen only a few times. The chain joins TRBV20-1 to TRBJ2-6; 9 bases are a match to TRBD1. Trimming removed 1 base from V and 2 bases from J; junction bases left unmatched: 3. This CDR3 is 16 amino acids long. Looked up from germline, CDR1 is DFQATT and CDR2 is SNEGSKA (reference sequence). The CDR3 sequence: CSARGTGVTGANVLTF. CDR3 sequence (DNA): TGCAGTGCTAGAGGGACAGGGGTTACTGGGGCCAACGTCCTGACTTTC.

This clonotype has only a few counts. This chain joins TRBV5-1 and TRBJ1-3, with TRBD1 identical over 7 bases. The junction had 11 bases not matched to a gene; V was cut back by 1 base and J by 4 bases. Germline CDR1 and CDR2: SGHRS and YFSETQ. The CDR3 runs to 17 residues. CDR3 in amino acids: CASSLRQGNLLGNTIYF. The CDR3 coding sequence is TGCGCCAGCAGCTTGCGACAGGGTAATTTATTGGGAAACACCATATATTTT. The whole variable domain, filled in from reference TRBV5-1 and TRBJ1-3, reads KAGVTQTPRYLIKTRGQQVTLSCSPISGHRSVSWYQQTPGQGLQFLFEYFSETQRNKGNFPGRFSGRQFSNSRSEMNVSTLELGDSALYLCASSLRQGNLLGNTIYFGEGSWLTVV.

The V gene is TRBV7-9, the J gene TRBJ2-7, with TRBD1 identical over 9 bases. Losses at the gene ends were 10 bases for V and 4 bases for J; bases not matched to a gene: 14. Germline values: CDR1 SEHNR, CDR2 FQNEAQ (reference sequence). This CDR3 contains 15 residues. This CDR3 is CATEAGTGNTYEQYF. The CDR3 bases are TGTGCCACCGAAGCCGGGACAGGGAATACGTACGAGCAGTACTTC.

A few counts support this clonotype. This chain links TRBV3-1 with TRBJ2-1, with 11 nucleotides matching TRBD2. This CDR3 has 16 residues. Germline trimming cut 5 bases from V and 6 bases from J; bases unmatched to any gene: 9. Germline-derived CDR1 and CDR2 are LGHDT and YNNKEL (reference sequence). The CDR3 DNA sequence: TGTGCCAGCAGCGGACGGGCTAGCGGGGGGCTCAATGAGCAGTTCTTC. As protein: CASSGRASGGLNEQFF.

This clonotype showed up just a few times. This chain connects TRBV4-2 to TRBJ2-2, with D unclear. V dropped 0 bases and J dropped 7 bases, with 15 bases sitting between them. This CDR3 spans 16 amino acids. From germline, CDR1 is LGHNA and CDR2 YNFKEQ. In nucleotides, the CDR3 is TGTGCCAGCAGCCAAGATGAAGCGCAAACGGGCGGGGAGCTGTTTTTT. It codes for CASSQDEAQTGGELFF.

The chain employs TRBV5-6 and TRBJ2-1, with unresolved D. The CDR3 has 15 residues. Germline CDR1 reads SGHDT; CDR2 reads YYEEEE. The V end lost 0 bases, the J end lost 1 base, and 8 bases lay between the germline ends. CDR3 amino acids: CASSLGLVSYNEQFF. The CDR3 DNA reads TGTGCCAGCAGCTTGGGGCTAGTGTCCTACAATGAGCAGTTCTTC. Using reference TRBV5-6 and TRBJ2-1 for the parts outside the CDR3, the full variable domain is DAGVTQSPTHLIKTRGQQVTLRCSPKSGHDTVSWYQQALGQGPQFIFQYYEEEERQRGNFPDRFSGHQFPNYSSELNVNALLLGDSALYLCASSLGLVSYNEQFFGPGTRLTVL.

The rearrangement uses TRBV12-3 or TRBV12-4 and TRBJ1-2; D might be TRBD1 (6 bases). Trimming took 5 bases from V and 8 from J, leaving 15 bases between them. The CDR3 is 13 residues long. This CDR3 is CASSPSRGQGYTF. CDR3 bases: TGTGCCAGCAGTCCGTCCAGGGGCCAAGGCTACACCTTC.

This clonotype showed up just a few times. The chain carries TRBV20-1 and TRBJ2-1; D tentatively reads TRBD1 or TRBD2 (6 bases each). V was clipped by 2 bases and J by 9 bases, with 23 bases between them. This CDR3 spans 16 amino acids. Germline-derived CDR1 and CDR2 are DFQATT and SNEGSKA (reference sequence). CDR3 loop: CSARKRTGGLPGEQFF. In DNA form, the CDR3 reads TGCAGTGCTAGAAAGAGGACCGGGGGCCTTCCAGGTGAGCAGTTCTTC.